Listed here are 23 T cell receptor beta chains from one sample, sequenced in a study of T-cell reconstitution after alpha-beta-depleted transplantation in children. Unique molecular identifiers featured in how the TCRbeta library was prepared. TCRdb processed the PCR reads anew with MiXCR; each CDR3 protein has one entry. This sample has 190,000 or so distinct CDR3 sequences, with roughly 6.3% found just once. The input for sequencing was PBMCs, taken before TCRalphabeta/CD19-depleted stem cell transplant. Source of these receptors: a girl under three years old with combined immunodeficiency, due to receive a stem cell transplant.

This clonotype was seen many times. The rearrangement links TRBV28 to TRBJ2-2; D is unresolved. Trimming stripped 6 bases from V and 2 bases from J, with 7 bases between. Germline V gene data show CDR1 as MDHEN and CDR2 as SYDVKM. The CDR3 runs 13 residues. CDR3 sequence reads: CASRIFNTGELFF. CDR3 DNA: TGTGCCAGCAGGATCTTTAACACCGGGGAGCTGTTTTTT.

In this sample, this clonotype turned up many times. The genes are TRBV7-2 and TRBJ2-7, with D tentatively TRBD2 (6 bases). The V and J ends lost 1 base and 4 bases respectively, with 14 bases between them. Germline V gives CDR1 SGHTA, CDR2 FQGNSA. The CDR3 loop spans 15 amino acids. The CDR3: CASSLGQGGLYEQYF. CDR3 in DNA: TGTGCCAGCAGCTTAGGCCAGGGAGGTCTATACGAGCAGTACTTC.

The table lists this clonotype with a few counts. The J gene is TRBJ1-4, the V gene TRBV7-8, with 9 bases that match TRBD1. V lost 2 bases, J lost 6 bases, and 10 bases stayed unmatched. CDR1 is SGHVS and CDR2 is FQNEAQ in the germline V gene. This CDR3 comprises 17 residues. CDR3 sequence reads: CASSLIRHRGQDEKLFF. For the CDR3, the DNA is TGTGCCAGCAGCTTAATCCGACACAGGGGGCAGGATGAAAAACTGTTTTTT. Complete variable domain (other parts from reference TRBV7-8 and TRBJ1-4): GAGVSQSPRYKVAKRGQDVALRCDPISGHVSLFWYQQALGQGPEFLTYFQNEAQLDKSGLPSDRFFAERPEGSVSTLKIQRTQQEDSAVYLCASSLIRHRGQDEKLFFGSGTQLSVL.

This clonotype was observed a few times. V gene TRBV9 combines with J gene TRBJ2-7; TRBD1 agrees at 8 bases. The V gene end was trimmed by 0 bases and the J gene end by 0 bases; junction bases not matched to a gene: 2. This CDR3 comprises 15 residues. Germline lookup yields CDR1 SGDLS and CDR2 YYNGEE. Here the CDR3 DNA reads TGTGCCAGCAGCGTAGCGACAGGGGCCTCCTACGAGCAGTACTTC. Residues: CASSVATGASYEQYF. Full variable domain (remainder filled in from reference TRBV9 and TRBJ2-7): DSGVTQTPKHLITATGQRVTLRCSPRSGDLSVYWYQQSLDQGLQFLIQYYNGEERAKGNILERFSAQQFPDLHSELNLSSLELGDSALYFCASSVATGASYEQYFGPGTRLTVT.

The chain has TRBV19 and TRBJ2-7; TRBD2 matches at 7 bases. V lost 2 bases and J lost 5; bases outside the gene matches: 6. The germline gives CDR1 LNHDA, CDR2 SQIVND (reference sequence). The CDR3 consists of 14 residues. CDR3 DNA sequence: TGTGCCAGTAGTATATCGTGGGGGGGAAACGAGCAGTACTTC. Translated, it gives CASSISWGGNEQYF.

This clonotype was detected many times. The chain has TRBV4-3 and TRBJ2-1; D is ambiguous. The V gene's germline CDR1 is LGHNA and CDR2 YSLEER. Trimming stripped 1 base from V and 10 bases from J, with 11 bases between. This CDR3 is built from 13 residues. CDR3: CASSQAGLGEQFF. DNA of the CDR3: TGCGCCAGCAGCCAAGCAGGCTTAGGCGAGCAGTTCTTC.

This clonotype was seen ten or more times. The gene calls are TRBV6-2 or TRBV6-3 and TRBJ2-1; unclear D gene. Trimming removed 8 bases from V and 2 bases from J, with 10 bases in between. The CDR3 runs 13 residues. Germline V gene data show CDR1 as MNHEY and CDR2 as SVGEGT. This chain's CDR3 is CASVTDPYNEQFF. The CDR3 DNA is TGTGCCAGCGTAACAGACCCCTACAATGAGCAGTTCTTC.

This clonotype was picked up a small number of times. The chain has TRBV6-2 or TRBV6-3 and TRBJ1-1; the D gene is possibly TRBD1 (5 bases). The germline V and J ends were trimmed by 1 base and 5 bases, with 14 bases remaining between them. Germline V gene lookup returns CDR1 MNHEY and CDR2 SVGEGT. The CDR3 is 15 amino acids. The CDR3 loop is CASSYWGPAGTEAFF. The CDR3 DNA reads TGTGCCAGCAGTTACTGGGGCCCTGCGGGAACTGAAGCTTTCTTT.

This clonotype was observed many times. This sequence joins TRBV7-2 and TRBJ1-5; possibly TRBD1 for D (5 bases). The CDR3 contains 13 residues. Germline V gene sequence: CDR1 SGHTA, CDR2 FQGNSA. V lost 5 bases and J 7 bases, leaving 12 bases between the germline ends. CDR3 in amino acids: CASSLDTAQPQHF. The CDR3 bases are TGTGCCAGCAGCCTGGACACGGCCCAGCCCCAGCATTTT. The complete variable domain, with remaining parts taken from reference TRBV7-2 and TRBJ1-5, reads GAGVSQSPSNKVTEKGKDVELRCDPISGHTALYWYRQSLGQGLEFLIYFQGNSAPDKSGLPSDRFSAERTGGSVSTLTIQRTQQEDSAVYLCASSLDTAQPQHFGDGTRLSIL.

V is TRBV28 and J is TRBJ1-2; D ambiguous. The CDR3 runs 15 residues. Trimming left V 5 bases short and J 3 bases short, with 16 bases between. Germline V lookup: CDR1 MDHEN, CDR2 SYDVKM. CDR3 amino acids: CASSAPGGEDYGYTF. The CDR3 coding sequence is TGTGCCAGCAGTGCACCGGGTGGAGAAGACTATGGCTACACCTTC.

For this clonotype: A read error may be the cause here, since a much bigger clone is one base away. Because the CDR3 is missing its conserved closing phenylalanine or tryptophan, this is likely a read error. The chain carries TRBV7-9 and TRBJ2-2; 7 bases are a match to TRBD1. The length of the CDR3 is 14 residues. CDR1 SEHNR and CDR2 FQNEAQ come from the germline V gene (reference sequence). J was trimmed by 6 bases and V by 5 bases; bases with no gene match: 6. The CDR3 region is CASSATGSPGELFS. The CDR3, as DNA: TGTGCCAGCAGCGCGACAGGGTCTCCCGGGGAGCTGTTTTCT.

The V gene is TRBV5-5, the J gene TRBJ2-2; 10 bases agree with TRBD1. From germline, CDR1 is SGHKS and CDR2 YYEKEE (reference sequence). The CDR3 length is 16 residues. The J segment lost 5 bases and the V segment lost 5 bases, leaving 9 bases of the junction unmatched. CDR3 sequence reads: CASSSPGQGITGELFF. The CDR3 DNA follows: TGTGCCAGCAGTTCGCCGGGACAGGGGATTACCGGGGAGCTGTTTTTT.

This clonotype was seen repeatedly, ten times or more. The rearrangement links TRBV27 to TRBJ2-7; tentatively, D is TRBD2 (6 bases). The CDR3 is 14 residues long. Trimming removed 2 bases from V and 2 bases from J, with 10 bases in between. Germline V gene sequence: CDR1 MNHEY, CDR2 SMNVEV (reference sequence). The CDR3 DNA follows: TGTGCCAGCAGTTTACTAGCGTTCCCCTACGAGCAGTACTTC. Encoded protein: CASSLLAFPYEQYF.

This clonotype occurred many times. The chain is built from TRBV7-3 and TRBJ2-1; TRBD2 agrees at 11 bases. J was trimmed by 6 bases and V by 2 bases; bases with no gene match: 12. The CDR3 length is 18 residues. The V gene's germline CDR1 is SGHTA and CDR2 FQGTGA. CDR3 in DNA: TGTGCCAGCAGCTTACCGTTAATAGCGGGAGGGCCCCTCAATGAGCAGTTCTTC. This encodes CASSLPLIAGGPLNEQFF. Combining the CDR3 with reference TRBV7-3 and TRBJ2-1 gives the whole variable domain GAGVSQTPSNKVTEKGKYVELRCDPISGHTALYWYRQSLGQGPEFLIYFQGTGAADDSGLPNDRFFAVRPEGSVSTLKIQRTERGDSAVYLCASSLPLIAGGPLNEQFFGPGTRLTVL.

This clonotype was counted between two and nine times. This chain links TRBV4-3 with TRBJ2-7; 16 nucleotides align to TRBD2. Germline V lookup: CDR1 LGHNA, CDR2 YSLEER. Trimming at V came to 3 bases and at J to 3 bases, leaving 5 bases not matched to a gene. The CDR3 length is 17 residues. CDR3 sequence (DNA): TGCGCCAGCAGCCAGGGACTAGCGGGGGGGCCTGGCTACGAGCAGTACTTC. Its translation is CASSQGLAGGPGYEQYF.

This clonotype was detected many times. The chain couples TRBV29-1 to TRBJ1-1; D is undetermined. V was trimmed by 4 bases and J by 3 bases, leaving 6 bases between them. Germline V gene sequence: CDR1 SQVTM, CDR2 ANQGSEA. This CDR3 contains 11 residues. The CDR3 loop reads CSVGGYTEAFF. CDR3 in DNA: TGCAGCGTTGGAGGATACACTGAAGCTTTCTTT.

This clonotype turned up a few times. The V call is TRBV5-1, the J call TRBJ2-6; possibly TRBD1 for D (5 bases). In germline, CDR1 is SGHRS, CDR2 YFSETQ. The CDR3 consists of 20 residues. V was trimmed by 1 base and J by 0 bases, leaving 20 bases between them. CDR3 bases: TGCGCCAGCAGCTTGTATTTCAGGGTTTGGGCTTACTCTGGGGCCAACGTCCTGACTTTC. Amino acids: CASSLYFRVWAYSGANVLTF.

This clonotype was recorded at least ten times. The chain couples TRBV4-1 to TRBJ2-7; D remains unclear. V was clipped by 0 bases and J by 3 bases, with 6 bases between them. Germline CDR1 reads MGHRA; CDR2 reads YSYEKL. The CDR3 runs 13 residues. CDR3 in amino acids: CASSQDLYYEQYF. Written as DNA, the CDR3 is TGCGCCAGCAGCCAAGATCTGTACTACGAGCAGTACTTC.

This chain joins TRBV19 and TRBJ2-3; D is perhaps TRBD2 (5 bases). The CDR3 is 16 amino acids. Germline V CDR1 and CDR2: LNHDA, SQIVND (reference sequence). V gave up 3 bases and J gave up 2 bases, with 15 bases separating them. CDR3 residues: CASSIRFGADTDTQYF. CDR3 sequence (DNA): TGTGCCAGTAGTATCCGGTTTGGAGCGGACACAGATACGCAGTATTTT.

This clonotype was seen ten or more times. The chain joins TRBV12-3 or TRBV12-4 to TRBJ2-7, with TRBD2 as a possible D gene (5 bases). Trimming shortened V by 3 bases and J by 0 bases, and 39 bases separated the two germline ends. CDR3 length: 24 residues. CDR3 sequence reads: CASSLPGLRVSGAEDPNNSYEQYF. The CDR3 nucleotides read TGTGCCAGCAGTTTGCCCGGGCTAAGGGTGAGCGGTGCGGAGGACCCTAACAACTCCTACGAGCAGTACTTC.

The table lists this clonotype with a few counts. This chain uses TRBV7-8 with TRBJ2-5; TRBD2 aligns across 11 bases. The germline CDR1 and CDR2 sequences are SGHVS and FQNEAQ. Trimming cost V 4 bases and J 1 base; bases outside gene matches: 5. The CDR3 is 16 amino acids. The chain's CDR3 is CASSSPLAGAQETQYF. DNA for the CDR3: TGTGCCAGCAGCTCTCCACTAGCGGGAGCCCAAGAGACCCAGTACTTC.

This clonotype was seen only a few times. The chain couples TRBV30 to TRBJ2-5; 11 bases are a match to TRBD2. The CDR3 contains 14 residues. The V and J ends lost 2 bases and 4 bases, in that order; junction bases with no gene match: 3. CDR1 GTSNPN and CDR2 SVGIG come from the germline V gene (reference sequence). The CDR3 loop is CAWSSLAGGETQYF. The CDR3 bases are TGTGCCTGGAGTTCCCTAGCGGGAGGAGAGACCCAGTACTTC.

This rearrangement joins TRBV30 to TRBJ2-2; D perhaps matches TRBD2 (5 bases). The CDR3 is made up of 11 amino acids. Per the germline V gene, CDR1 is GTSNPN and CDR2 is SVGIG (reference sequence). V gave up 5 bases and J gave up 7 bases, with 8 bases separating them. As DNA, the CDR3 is TGTGCCTGGGGGAGCCGCGGGGAGCTGTTTTTT. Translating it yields CAWGSRGELFF.